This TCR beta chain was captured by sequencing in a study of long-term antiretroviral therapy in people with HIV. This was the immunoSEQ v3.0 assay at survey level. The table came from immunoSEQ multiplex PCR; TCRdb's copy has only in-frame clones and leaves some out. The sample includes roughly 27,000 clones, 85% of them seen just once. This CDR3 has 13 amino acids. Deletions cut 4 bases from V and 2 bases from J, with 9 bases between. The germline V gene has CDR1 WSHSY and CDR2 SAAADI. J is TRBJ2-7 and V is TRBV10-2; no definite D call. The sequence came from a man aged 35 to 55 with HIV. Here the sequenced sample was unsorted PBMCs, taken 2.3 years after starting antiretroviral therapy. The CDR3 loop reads CASSAPDPYEQYF. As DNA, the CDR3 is TGCGCCAGCAGTGCACCAGACCCCTACGAGCAGTACTTC.